Presented here are 28 T cell receptor beta chains from one specimen sequenced in a study of PD-L1 blockade in urothelial cancer. The repertoire was sequenced with immunoSEQ multiplex PCR; TCRdb's copy has only in-frame clones and lacks some. This sample carries 40,000 to 45,000 clones, more than 75% of them seen once, and the ten largest clones take roughly 2.7%. The time point was: peripheral blood 6 weeks after treatment start. The specimen was PBMCs, collected around atezolizumab (anti-PD-L1) treatment. These receptors originate from a man between 65 and 79 years old with urothelial cancer.

This clone was observed once. The chain links TRBV5-1 to TRBJ2-4; TRBD2 agrees at 9 bases. V was pared by 3 bases and J by 0 bases, with 4 bases of the junction left unmatched. The V gene's germline CDR1 is SGHRS and CDR2 YFSETQ. The CDR3 sequence is 16 residues long. This CDR3 is CASSSAGGLAKNIQYF. CDR3 sequence (DNA): TGCGCCAGCAGCTCCGCGGGAGGGTTAGCCAAAAACATTCAGTACTTC.

The CDR3 sequence is CASSLDRGTEAFF. The CDR3 bases are TGCGCCAGCAGCTTGGACAGGGGCACTGAAGCTTTCTTT. The chain couples TRBV5-1 to TRBJ1-1, with 7 bases that match TRBD1. The V gene end was trimmed by 0 bases and the J gene end by 4 bases; junction bases not matched to a gene: 0. This CDR3 region has 13 residues. Germline CDR1 SGHRS, CDR2 YFSETQ.

The V and J genes are TRBV7-8 and TRBJ2-5, with 8 bases that match TRBD1. With V trimmed by 5 bases and J by 5 bases, 1 base remained unmatched. Germline V gene lookup returns CDR1 SGHVS and CDR2 FQNEAQ. The CDR3 is 12 residues long. The CDR3: CASSHRGETQYF. The CDR3, as DNA: TGTGCCAGCAGCCACAGGGGGGAGACCCAGTACTTC. Using reference TRBV7-8 and TRBJ2-5 for the parts outside the CDR3, the full variable domain is GAGVSQSPRYKVAKRGQDVALRCDPISGHVSLFWYQQALGQGPEFLTYFQNEAQLDKSGLPSDRFFAERPEGSVSTLKIQRTQQEDSAVYLCASSHRGETQYFGPGTRLLVL.

The CDR3 DNA is TGTGCCAGCAGTGCACCGGGGGACAGGGCGGGGAATGAGCAGTTCTTC. Residues: CASSAPGDRAGNEQFF. The chain employs TRBV6-6 and TRBJ2-1; 9 bases are shared with TRBD1. The CDR3 is made up of 16 amino acids. J gave up 7 bases and V 5 bases, and 12 bases lay outside the gene matches. Germline CDR1 is MNHNY and CDR2 is SVGAGI (reference sequence).

This clone was seen a single time. The V call is TRBV5-1, the J call TRBJ2-3; 10 bases agree with TRBD2. This CDR3 region has 14 residues. Unmatched junction bases numbered 2, after V lost 5 bases and J lost 2 bases. The V gene's germline CDR1 is SGHRS and CDR2 YFSETQ. The CDR3 sequence is CASSTSGTTDTQYF. The CDR3 bases are TGCGCCAGCAGTACTAGCGGGACCACAGATACGCAGTATTTT.

V is TRBV19 and J is TRBJ1-4, with a possible D match to TRBD1 (6 bases). Germline assignment: CDR1 LNHDA and CDR2 SQIVND (reference sequence). V lost 7 bases and J 16 bases, leaving 25 bases between the germline ends. The CDR3 is 14 residues long. DNA of the CDR3: TGTGCCAGTAAGGCGTCGGCAGGGGAGCGATTGAGGTTTTTT. Translation: CASKASAGERLRFF. The variable domain in full, with the rest retrieved from reference TRBV19 and TRBJ1-4, is DGGITQSPKYLFRKEGQNVTLSCEQNLNHDAMYWYRQDPGQGLRLIYYSQIVNDFQKGDIAEGYSVSREKKESFPLTVTSAQKNPTAFYLCASKASAGERLRFFGSGTQLSVL.

This chain joins TRBV2 and TRBJ2-1; maybe TRBD1 (6 bases). The CDR3 runs 13 residues. Deletions cut 8 bases from V and 10 bases from J, with 18 bases between. Germline V gene data show CDR1 as SNHLY and CDR2 as FYNNEI. CDR3 in DNA: TGTGCCAGCGGGCAGGGGCCTGCCGGAGAGCAGTTCTTC. It encodes CASGQGPAGEQFF.

The gene calls are TRBV4-1 and TRBJ1-1; a possible D gene is TRBD1 (6 bases). There are 19 residues in the CDR3. V was trimmed by 2 bases and J by 1 base, leaving 23 bases between them. Germline V gene sequence: CDR1 MGHRA, CDR2 YSYEKL. The DNA for the CDR3 is TGCGCCAGCAGCCAAAAGAAAGGGGGTAGGGGGAGCAGGAACACTGAAGCTTTCTTT. Translating it yields CASSQKKGGRGSRNTEAFF.

In its sample, this clone was seen a few times. The CDR3 spells CAWSRQGMGEAFF. CDR3 bases: TGTGCCTGGAGTCGACAGGGAATGGGGGAAGCTTTCTTT. The chain uses TRBV30 and TRBJ1-1, with TRBD1 matching over 7 bases. The germline V gene encodes CDR1 GTSNPN and CDR2 SVGIG (reference sequence). The CDR3 covers 13 residues. V lost 2 bases, J lost 8 bases, and 8 bases stayed unmatched.

CDR3 sequence (DNA): TGTGCCAGCAGCCCTCGGACTACCATGGCCCACAATGAGCAGTTCTTC. Translation: CASSPRTTMAHNEQFF. V usage is TRBV7-6 and J usage is TRBJ2-1, with D perhaps matching TRBD2 (6 bases). The CDR3 has 16 residues. Germline loops: CDR1 SGHVS, CDR2 FNYEAQ. With 5 bases removed from V and 5 bases from J, the gap between germline ends came to 19 bases.

This rearrangement joins TRBV19 to TRBJ1-1; TRBD1 matches at 9 bases. Germline assignment: CDR1 LNHDA and CDR2 SQIVND (reference sequence). The CDR3 is 19 amino acids. J gave up 0 bases and V 5 bases, and 16 bases lay outside the gene matches. The CDR3, as DNA: TGTGCCAGTAGTCCTTACACGAACAGGGGGCGAACCATGAACACTGAAGCTTTCTTT. It translates to CASSPYTNRGRTMNTEAFF.

The chain joins TRBV5-4 to TRBJ2-3, with TRBD1 matching 7 bases. V dropped 0 bases and J dropped 8; count of bases not matched to a gene: 6. This CDR3 has 14 residues. Germline V CDR1 and CDR2: SGHNT, YYREEE (reference sequence). In nucleotides, the CDR3 is TGTGCCAGCAGCTTGGTAACAGGGGCTGGTACGCAGTATTTT. This translates into CASSLVTGAGTQYF.

This clone was recorded once. The V and J genes are TRBV2 and TRBJ1-1, with D tentatively TRBD1 (5 bases). V lost 6 bases and J 1 base, leaving 18 bases between the germline ends. The CDR3 covers 16 residues. Germline V gene sequence: CDR1 SNHLY, CDR2 FYNNEI. The CDR3 DNA sequence: TGTGCCAGCAGAGTGCCGGGTCGGACACAGAACACTGAAGCTTTCTTT. Translating gives CASRVPGRTQNTEAFF.

In this sample, this clone turned up a few times. The chain uses TRBV28 and TRBJ2-4, with unresolved D. Germline CDR1 and CDR2: MDHEN and SYDVKM. Trimming removed 2 bases from V and 0 bases from J, with 14 bases in between. This CDR3 contains 17 residues. The CDR3 reads CASSLGSVVLAKNIQYF. In DNA, the CDR3 is TGTGCCAGCAGTTTAGGTAGTGTCGTACTAGCCAAAAACATTCAGTACTTC.

This clone has more than one count but fewer than ten. J is TRBJ2-7 and V is TRBV28, with 9 bases that match TRBD2. The CDR3 consists of 17 residues. The V and J ends lost 2 bases and 3 bases, in that order; junction bases with no gene match: 11. Germline loops: CDR1 MDHEN, CDR2 SYDVKM. CDR3 in amino acids: CASSLRVAGVRDYEQYF. The DNA for the CDR3 is TGTGCCAGCAGTTTACGAGTAGCGGGGGTAAGGGACTACGAGCAGTACTTC.

The chain joins TRBV12-5 to TRBJ2-1, with D perhaps TRBD1 (5 bases). Germline-derived CDR1 and CDR2 are LGHNT and FRNRAP. V lost 2 bases to trimming and J lost 5 bases, with 13 bases between them. The CDR3 is 15 amino acids. CDR3 loop: CASGLPVTGNNEQFF. In DNA, the CDR3 is TGTGCTAGTGGTTTGCCAGTCACAGGTAACAATGAGCAGTTCTTC.

This chain links TRBV2 with TRBJ2-5, with 9 bases that match TRBD2. The ends lost 8 bases at V and 5 bases at J; junction bases unmatched: 15. The CDR3 extends over 16 amino acids. Germline-derived CDR1 and CDR2 are SNHLY and FYNNEI. The CDR3 region is CASGGDGGRAGETQYF. DNA of the CDR3: TGTGCCAGCGGGGGGGATGGCGGGAGGGCAGGGGAGACCCAGTACTTC.

The chain links TRBV6-4 to TRBJ2-3; 11 positions match TRBD2. From germline, CDR1 is MRHNA and CDR2 SNTAGT. The CDR3 spans 14 residues. The V and J ends lost 6 bases and 3 bases, in that order; junction bases with no gene match: 2. CDR3 residues: CASSRLAGTDTQYF. The CDR3 DNA reads as TGTGCCAGCAGCAGACTAGCGGGGACAGATACGCAGTATTTT.

This chain links TRBV2 with TRBJ2-1; 8 bases fit TRBD2. Trimming at V came to 8 bases and at J to 3 bases, leaving 6 bases not matched to a gene. The germline CDR1 and CDR2 sequences are SNHLY and FYNNEI. CDR3 size: 14 residues. This CDR3 is CASEESGSYNEQFF. The CDR3 DNA reads as TGTGCCAGCGAGGAAAGCGGGAGCTACAATGAGCAGTTCTTC. The variable domain in full, completed from reference TRBV2 and TRBJ2-1, reads EPEVTQTPSHQVTQMGQEVILRCVPISNHLYFYWYRQILGQKVEFLVSFYNNEISEKSEIFDDQFSVERPDGSNFTLKIRSTKLEDSAMYFCASEESGSYNEQFFGPGTRLTVL.

This clone was detected only once. The chain carries TRBV7-9 and TRBJ1-1; D is undetermined. Germline V gives CDR1 SEHNR, CDR2 FQNEAQ (reference sequence). V lost 4 bases and J lost 12, with 15 bases in between. The CDR3 is 12 amino acids. The CDR3 DNA is TGTGCCAGCAGCTCCGCCGGGATCCAGCCTTTCTTT. This codes for CASSSAGIQPFF.

The chain links TRBV27 to TRBJ2-1, with 7 nucleotides matching TRBD2. The CDR3 extends over 16 amino acids. The germline CDR1 and CDR2 sequences are MNHEY and SMNVEV (reference sequence). V shed 2 bases and J 1 base; nucleotides not matched to a gene: 5. CDR3 protein: CASSLTIGRSYNEQFF. The CDR3 DNA is TGTGCCAGCAGTTTAACGATCGGGAGGTCCTACAATGAGCAGTTCTTC.

The gene calls are TRBV30 and TRBJ1-1; D is ambiguous. Germline assignment: CDR1 GTSNPN and CDR2 SVGIG (reference sequence). The length of the CDR3 is 15 residues. V was shortened by 0 bases and J by 0 bases, with 11 bases between the two germline ends. CDR3 coding DNA: TGTGCCTGGAGTGTAAGTGAGGCATTGAACACTGAAGCTTTCTTT. Translation: CAWSVSEALNTEAFF.

CDR3 amino acids: CASSKGLAVNTGELFF. The CDR3 DNA sequence: TGTGCCAGCAGTAAAGGACTAGCGGTGAACACCGGGGAGCTGTTTTTT. This rearrangement joins TRBV6-1 to TRBJ2-2; TRBD2 matches 10 bases. CDR3 size: 16 residues. With V trimmed by 5 bases and J by 1 base, 4 bases remained unmatched. Germline CDR1 MNHNS, CDR2 SASEGT.

This clone was detected once. The rearrangement joins TRBV5-1 to TRBJ2-3; a possible D gene is TRBD1 (6 bases). Per the germline V gene, CDR1 is SGHRS and CDR2 is YFSETQ. This CDR3 comprises 14 residues. The V and J ends lost 2 bases and 4 bases respectively, with 11 bases between them. The CDR3 region has the DNA TGCGCCAGCAGCTTACAGGGACGAGCAGATACGCAGTATTTT. This sequence encodes CASSLQGRADTQYF.

The genes are TRBV5-6 and TRBJ1-1, with D possibly TRBD1 on 6 matching bases. There are 14 residues in the CDR3. Germline V CDR1 and CDR2: SGHDT, YYEEEE. V was trimmed by 4 bases and J by 5 bases, leaving 15 bases between them. The CDR3 DNA sequence: TGTGCCAGCAGCCGAGACAGGTGGGAAACTGAAGCTTTCTTT. Amino acids: CASSRDRWETEAFF.

The rearrangement joins TRBV2 to TRBJ1-2, with D possibly being TRBD1 (5 bases). V lost 9 bases to trimming and J lost 0 bases, with 14 bases between them. CDR1 SNHLY and CDR2 FYNNEI come from the germline V gene. There are 14 residues in the CDR3. Written as DNA, the CDR3 is TGTGCCAGTTCAGGGCAATCAGCTAACTATGGCTACACCTTC. It specifies CASSGQSANYGYTF.

The chain is built from TRBV7-2 and TRBJ2-5, with 9 bases fitting TRBD1. Germline V lookup: CDR1 SGHTA, CDR2 FQGNSA. This CDR3 region has 15 residues. Germline trimming cut 3 bases from V and 3 bases from J; bases unmatched to any gene: 5. As DNA, the CDR3 is TGTGCCAGCAGCTTCCTCAGGACAGGGGAAGAGACCCAGTACTTC. This sequence encodes CASSFLRTGEETQYF.

The V gene is TRBV6-1, the J gene TRBJ1-5, with 8 bases that match TRBD1. Germline trimming cut 4 bases from V and 5 bases from J; bases unmatched to any gene: 7. The CDR3 contains 15 residues. Germline CDR1 and CDR2: MNHNS and SASEGT. CDR3 in DNA: TGTGCCAGCAGTGTGGGGGGACAGGTCCATCAGCCCCAGCATTTT. Translating gives CASSVGGQVHQPQHF.